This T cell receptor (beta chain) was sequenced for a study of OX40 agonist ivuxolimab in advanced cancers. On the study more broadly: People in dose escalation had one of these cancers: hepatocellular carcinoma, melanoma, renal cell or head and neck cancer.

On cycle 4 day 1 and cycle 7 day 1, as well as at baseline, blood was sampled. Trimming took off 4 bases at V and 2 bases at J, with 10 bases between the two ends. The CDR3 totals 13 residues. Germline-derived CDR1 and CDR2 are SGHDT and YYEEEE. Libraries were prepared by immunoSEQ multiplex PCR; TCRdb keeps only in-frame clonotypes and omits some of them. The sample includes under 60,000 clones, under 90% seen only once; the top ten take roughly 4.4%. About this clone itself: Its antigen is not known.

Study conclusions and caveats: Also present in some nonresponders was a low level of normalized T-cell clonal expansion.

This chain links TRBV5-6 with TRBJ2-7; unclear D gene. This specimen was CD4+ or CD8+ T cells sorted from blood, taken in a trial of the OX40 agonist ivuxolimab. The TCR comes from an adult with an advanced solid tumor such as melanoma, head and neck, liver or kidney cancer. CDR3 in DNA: TGTGCCAGCAGCCCCGGGTCACCCTACGAGCAGTACTTC. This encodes CASSPGSPYEQYF.